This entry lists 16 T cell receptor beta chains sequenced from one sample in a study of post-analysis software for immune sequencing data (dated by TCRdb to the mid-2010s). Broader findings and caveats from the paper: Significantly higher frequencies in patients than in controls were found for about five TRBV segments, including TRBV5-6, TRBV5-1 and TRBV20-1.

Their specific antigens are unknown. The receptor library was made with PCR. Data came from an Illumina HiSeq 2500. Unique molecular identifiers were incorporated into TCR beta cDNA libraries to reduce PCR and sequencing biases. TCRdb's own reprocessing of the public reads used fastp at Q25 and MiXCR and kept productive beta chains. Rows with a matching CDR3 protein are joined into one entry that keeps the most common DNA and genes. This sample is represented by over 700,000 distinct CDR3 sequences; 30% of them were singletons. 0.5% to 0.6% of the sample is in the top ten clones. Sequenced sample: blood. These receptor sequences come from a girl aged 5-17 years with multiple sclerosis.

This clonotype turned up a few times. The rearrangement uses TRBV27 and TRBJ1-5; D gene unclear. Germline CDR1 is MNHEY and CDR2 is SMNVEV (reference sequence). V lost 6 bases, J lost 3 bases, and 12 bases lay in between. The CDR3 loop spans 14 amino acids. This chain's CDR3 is CASSVGGLNQPQHF. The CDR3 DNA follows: TGTGCCAGCAGCGTGGGAGGGCTCAATCAGCCCCAGCATTTT.

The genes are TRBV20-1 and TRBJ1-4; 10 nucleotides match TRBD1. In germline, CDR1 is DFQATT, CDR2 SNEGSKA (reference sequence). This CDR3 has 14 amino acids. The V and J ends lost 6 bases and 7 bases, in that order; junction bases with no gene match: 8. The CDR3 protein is CSARPDRGPEKLFF. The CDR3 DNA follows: TGCAGTGCACGCCCCGACAGGGGGCCTGAAAAACTGTTTTTT.

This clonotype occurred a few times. DNA of the CDR3: TGCAGTGCTAGCCTTGACAGGGCCAAGCAGTACTTC. Amino acids: CSASLDRAKQYF. The V and J genes are TRBV20-1 and TRBJ2-7, with 7 positions matching TRBD1. The V gene's germline CDR1 is DFQATT and CDR2 SNEGSKA (reference sequence). The CDR3 spans 12 residues. Unmatched junction bases numbered 7, after V lost 3 bases and J lost 8 bases.

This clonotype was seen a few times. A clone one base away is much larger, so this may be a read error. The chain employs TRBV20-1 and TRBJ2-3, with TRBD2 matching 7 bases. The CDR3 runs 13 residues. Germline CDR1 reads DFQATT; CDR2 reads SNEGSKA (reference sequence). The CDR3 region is CTATAGDTDTQYF. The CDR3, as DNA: TGCACCGCTACGGCGGGAGACACAGATACGCAGTATTTT.

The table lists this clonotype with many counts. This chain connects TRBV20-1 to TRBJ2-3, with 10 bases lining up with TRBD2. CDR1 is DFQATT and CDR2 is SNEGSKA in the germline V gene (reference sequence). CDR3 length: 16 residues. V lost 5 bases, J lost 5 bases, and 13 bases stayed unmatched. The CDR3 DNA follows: TGCAGTGCTGAGATCGGACTAGCGGAGGGCGGAGATACGCAGTATTTT. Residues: CSAEIGLAEGGDTQYF.

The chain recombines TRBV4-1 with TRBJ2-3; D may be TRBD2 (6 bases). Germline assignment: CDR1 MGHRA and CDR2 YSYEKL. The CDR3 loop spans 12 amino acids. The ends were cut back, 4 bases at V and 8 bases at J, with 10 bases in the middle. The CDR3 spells CASSRLGGTQYF. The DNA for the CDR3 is TGCGCCAGCAGCCGGCTGGGGGGTACGCAGTATTTT.

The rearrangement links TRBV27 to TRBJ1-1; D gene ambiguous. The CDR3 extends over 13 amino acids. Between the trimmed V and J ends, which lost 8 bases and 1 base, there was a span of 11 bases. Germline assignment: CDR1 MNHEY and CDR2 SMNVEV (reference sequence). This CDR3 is CASATHWNTEAFF. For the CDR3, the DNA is TGTGCCAGCGCTACCCACTGGAACACTGAAGCTTTCTTT.

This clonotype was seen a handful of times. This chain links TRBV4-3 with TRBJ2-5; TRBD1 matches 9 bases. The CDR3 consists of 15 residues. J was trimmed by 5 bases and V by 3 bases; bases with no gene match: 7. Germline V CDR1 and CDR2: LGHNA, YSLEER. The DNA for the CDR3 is TGCGCCAGCAGCCAGAATGGACAGGGGATGGAGACCCAGTACTTC. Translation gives CASSQNGQGMETQYF.

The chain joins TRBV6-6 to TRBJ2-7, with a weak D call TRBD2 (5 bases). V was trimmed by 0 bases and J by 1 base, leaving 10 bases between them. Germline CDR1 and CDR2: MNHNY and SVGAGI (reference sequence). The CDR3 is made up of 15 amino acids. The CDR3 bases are TGTGCCAGCAGTTACTCGAGAGGGCGATCCTACGAGCAGTACTTC. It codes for CASSYSRGRSYEQYF.

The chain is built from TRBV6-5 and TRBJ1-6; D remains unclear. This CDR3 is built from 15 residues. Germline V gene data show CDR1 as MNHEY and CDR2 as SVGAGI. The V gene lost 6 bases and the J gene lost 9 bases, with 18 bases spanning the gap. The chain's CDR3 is CASSDSDPRVSPLHF. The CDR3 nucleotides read TGTGCCAGCAGCGACTCGGACCCAAGGGTTTCACCCCTCCACTTT.

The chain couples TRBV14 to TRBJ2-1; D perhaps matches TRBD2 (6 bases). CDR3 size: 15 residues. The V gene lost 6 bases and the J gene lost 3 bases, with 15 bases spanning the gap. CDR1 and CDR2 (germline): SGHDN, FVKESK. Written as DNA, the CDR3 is TGTGCCAGCAGAGCCGGGACTGACCTCTACAATGAGCAGTTCTTC. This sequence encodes CASRAGTDLYNEQFF.

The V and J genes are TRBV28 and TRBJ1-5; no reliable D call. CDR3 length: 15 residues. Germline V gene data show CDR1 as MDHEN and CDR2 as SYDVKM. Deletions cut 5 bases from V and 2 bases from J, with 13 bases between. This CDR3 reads CASSRPGVGNQPQHF. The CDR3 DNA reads TGTGCCAGCAGTCGCCCAGGCGTGGGCAATCAGCCCCAGCATTTT.

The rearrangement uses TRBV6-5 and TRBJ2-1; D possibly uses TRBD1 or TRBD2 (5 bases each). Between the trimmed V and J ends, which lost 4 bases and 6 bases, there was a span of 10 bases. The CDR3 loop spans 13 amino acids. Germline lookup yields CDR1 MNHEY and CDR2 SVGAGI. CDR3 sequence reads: CASSSGAFNEQFF. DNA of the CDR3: TGTGCCAGCAGTTCCGGGGCTTTCAATGAGCAGTTCTTC.

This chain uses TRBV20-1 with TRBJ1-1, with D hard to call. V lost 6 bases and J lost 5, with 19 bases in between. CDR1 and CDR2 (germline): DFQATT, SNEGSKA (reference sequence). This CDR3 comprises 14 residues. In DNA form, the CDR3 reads TGCAGTGCCCCTGGATCCGAACTCGGAACTGAAGCTTTCTTT. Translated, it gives CSAPGSELGTEAFF.

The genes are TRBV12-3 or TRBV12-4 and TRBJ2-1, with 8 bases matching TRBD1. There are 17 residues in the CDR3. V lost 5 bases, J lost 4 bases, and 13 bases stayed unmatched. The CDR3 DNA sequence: TGTGCCAGCAGTCCACAACGAGCAGGGGGCGCTTACAATGAGCAGTTCTTC. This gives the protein CASSPQRAGGAYNEQFF.

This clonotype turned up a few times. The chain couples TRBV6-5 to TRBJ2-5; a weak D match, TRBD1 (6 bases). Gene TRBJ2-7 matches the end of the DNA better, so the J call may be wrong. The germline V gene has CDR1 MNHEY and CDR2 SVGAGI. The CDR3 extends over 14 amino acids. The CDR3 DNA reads TGTGCCAGCAGCCGCGGACAGCCAGGGGACGAGCAGTACTTC. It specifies CASSRGQPGDEQYF.